This entry lists 2 T cell receptor beta chains sequenced from one sample in a study of blood T cell repertoires in COVID-19. Sequenced by immunoSEQ multiplex PCR; TCRdb stores in-frame clones only, minus some. The repertoire holds over 60,000 clones, with roughly 77% as singletons. The sequencing sample was made of peripheral blood. These receptor sequences come from a human donor in a cohort sampled during active COVID-19.

J is TRBJ2-7 and V is TRBV14, with TRBD1 matching over 7 bases. The V and J ends lost 4 bases and 0 bases, in that order; junction bases with no gene match: 15. The germline gives CDR1 SGHDN, CDR2 FVKESK. The CDR3 covers 18 residues. The CDR3 sequence is CASSLRPGQSYSSYEQYF. Written as DNA, the CDR3 is TGTGCCAGCAGCCTAAGACCGGGACAGTCGTATAGCTCCTACGAGCAGTACTTC.

This chain joins TRBV2 and TRBJ1-4; 11 nucleotides align to TRBD1. The ends lost 6 bases at V and 3 bases at J; junction bases unmatched: 0. This CDR3 is built from 14 residues. Germline assignment: CDR1 SNHLY and CDR2 FYNNEI. The CDR3: CASRDRGPNEKLFF. The CDR3 region has the DNA TGTGCCAGCAGGGACAGGGGGCCTAATGAAAAACTGTTTTTT. The entire variable domain, with the rest obtained from reference TRBV2 and TRBJ1-4, is as follows: EPEVTQTPSHQVTQMGQEVILRCVPISNHLYFYWYRQILGQKVEFLVSFYNNEISEKSEIFDDQFSVERPDGSNFTLKIRSTKLEDSAMYFCASRDRGPNEKLFFGSGTQLSVL.